Listed below are T cell receptor beta chains from one sample, sequenced in a study of T cells in Graves' hyperthyroidism and ophthalmopathy. TCRdb passed the multiplex PCR reads through MiXCR, listing each CDR3 protein once. The profile covers about half a million distinct CDR3 sequences, with 15% to 20% appearing a single time and 25% to 30% taken by the ten largest. The specimen was blood. All receptors come from a woman in her 30s with Graves' ophthalmopathy. Both conserved end residues are part of each CDR3. Each record gives: D gene, J gene, clone size, V gene, CDR3 protein, CDR3 DNA. A D gene is named only where the DNA matches it firmly. Part of the rows lack a size; the others show once, few, many or a class for expanded clones.

-,TRBJ2-1,few,TRBV28,CASSLRGESNEQFF,TGTGCCAGCAGTTTAAGGGGGGAAAGCAATGAGCAGTTCTTC
-,TRBJ2-7,few,TRBV6-2/TRBV6-3,CASSYSRAGAYEQYF,TGTGCCAGCAGTTACTCGAGGGCAGGGGCCTACGAGCAGTACTTC
TRBD1,TRBJ1-5,few,TRBV20-1,CSARPGGRYSNQPQHF,TGCAGTGCTAGACCAGGGGGCCGGTATAGCAATCAGCCCCAGCATTTT
-,TRBJ1-5,-,TRBV20-1,CSAEVGGDQPQHF,TGCAGTGCTGAAGTAGGGGGAGATCAGCCCCAGCATTTT
-,TRBJ1-4,few,TRBV7-2,CASSLGHFGPDEKLFF,TGTGCCAGCAGCTTAGGGCACTTTGGACCTGATGAAAAACTGTTTTTT
TRBD1,TRBJ2-1,-,TRBV24-1,CATSDWDRAYNEQFF,TGTGCCACCAGTGATTGGGACAGGGCCTACAATGAGCAGTTCTTC
-,TRBJ1-4,-,TRBV5-1,CASSLGGAAMIRGEKLFF,TGCGCCAGCAGCTTGGGAGGGGCAGCGATGATTAGGGGAGAAAAACTGTTTTTT
-,TRBJ2-7,many,TRBV6-1,CASSAAREEQYF,TGTGCCAGCAGTGCCGCAAGGGAAGAGCAGTACTTC
-,TRBJ1-1,few,TRBV5-1,CASSQRPDRNTEAFF,TGCGCCAGCAGCCAGCGTCCTGACAGGAACACTGAAGCTTTCTTT
TRBD2,TRBJ2-1,few,TRBV19,CASSLLTSGRHNEQFF,TGTGCCAGTAGTCTCCTAACTAGCGGTAGGCACAATGAGCAGTTCTTC
TRBD2,TRBJ2-2,few,TRBV20-1,CSARDLSAGVEKTGELFF,TGCAGTGCTAGAGATCTCTCAGCGGGAGTGGAAAAAACCGGGGAGCTGTTTTTT
-,TRBJ1-2,many,TRBV20-1,CSASIRGNYSYTF,TGCAGTGCTAGTATACGGGGAAACTATAGCTACACCTTC
TRBD2,TRBJ2-4,many,TRBV20-1,CSARLGGERIQYF,TGCAGTGCCCGGCTCGGGGGGGAACGGATTCAGTACTTC
TRBD2,TRBJ2-1,few,TRBV18,CASSFLPTSGDEQFF,TGTGCCAGCTCCTTCCTGCCGACTAGCGGCGATGAGCAGTTCTTC
-,TRBJ2-6,few,TRBV27,CASSTPGSHAGANVLTF,TGTGCCAGCAGTACCCCCGGAAGCCATGCTGGGGCCAACGTCCTGACTTTC
-,TRBJ1-4,few,TRBV6-1,CASSLSGEGEKLFF,TGTGCCAGCAGTTTGAGTGGGGAGGGTGAAAAACTGTTTTTT
-,TRBJ2-3,few,TRBV2,CASSEASISTDTQYF,TGTGCCAGCAGTGAAGCTAGCATCAGCACAGATACGCAGTATTTT
-,TRBJ2-7,-,TRBV4-3,CASSQTTGRTYEQYF,TGCGCCAGCAGTCAAACGACAGGGAGGACCTACGAGCAGTACTTC
-,TRBJ2-2,-,TRBV5-1,CASRIDTGELFF,TGCGCCAGCAGGATCGACACCGGGGAGCTGTTTTTT
TRBD2,TRBJ2-2,many,TRBV11-2,CASSSRTSGSRVSGELFF,TGTGCCAGCAGCTCACGGACTAGCGGGAGTCGGGTTAGCGGGGAGCTGTTTTTT
TRBD2,TRBJ2-7,many,TRBV7-9,CASSLAREAPHEQYF,TGTGCCAGCAGCTTAGCGCGGGAGGCCCCCCACGAGCAGTACTTC
-,TRBJ2-1,few,TRBV3-2,CASSQVLGQGSHEQFF,TGTGCCAGCAGCCAAGTCTTGGGACAGGGTAGCCATGAGCAGTTCTTC
-,TRBJ2-1,many,TRBV28,CASSLWTKGEQFF,TGTGCCAGCAGTTTATGGACTAAAGGGGAGCAGTTCTTC
-,TRBJ2-6,-,TRBV14,CASRESVANVLTF,TGTGCCAGCAGGGAATCTGTGGCCAACGTCCTGACTTTC
TRBD2,TRBJ2-7,many,TRBV20-1,CSAAGLAGVRDEQYF,TGCAGTGCGGCGGGACTAGCGGGAGTTCGCGACGAGCAGTACTTC
TRBD1,TRBJ1-4,few,TRBV25-1,CASSDDRGAVEKLFF,TGTGCCAGCAGTGACGACAGGGGAGCAGTTGAAAAACTGTTTTTT
-,TRBJ1-4,-,TRBV9,CASSVVGGTNEKLFF,TGTGCCAGCAGCGTAGTGGGGGGCACTAATGAAAAACTGTTTTTT
-,TRBJ1-2,-,TRBV15,CATSPSWVESNYGYTF,TGTGCCACCAGCCCCTCTTGGGTGGAGTCTAACTATGGCTACACCTTC